These 7 T cell receptor beta chains share one sample of origin, sequenced in a study of T-cell memory formation after mild COVID-19. MiXCR was run by TCRdb on the 5' RACE reads, yielding one entry per CDR3 protein. The sample holds approximately 300,000 distinct CDR3 sequences, approximately 15% seen once. Sequencing input: PBMCs or a T cell subset sorted from them (not recorded which). Every receptor here comes from a man aged 18 to 30 who had mild COVID-19 (a few samples of this study predate the infection). Cell type and time point are not known.

Ten or more counts support this clonotype. The J gene is TRBJ2-1, the V gene TRBV5-1, with TRBD1 identical over 11 bases. Germline trimming cut 4 bases from V and 5 bases from J; bases unmatched to any gene: 5. CDR1 is SGHRS, CDR2 YFSETQ, per germline. The CDR3 runs to 15 residues. CDR3 bases: TGCGCCAGCAGCCCTGGACAGGGGGCGGACAATGAGCAGTTCTTC. Encoded protein: CASSPGQGADNEQFF.

The rearrangement uses TRBV7-2 and TRBJ1-2, with 8 bases lining up with TRBD1. The V gene end was trimmed by 8 bases and the J gene end by 7 bases; junction bases not matched to a gene: 12. From germline, CDR1 is SGHTA and CDR2 FQGNSA. The CDR3 runs 14 residues. The chain's CDR3 is CASVAGGFSPGYTF. The CDR3 DNA is TGTGCCAGCGTCGCAGGGGGCTTCTCCCCTGGCTACACCTTC.

This clonotype has a handful of counts. The chain couples TRBV3-1 to TRBJ2-5; 12 bases align to TRBD2. V shed 2 bases, J shed 1 base, and the junction held 5 bases outside the gene matches. In germline, CDR1 is LGHDT, CDR2 YNNKEL (reference sequence). The CDR3 length is 17 residues. CDR3 in amino acids: CASSQRTSGGFQETQYF. CDR3 coding DNA: TGTGCCAGCAGCCAACGAACTAGCGGGGGGTTCCAAGAGACCCAGTACTTC.

The V gene is TRBV29-1, the J gene TRBJ2-3, with no clear D. V lost 8 bases and J lost 2, with 11 bases in between. Per germline, CDR1 SQVTM and CDR2 ANQGSEA. This CDR3 region has 12 residues. The CDR3 region has the DNA TGCAGCTCTGACACTTACACAGATACGCAGTATTTT. Translated, it gives CSSDTYTDTQYF.

The V gene is TRBV13, the J gene TRBJ2-5; a weak D match, TRBD2 (6 bases). Germline V lookup: CDR1 PRHDT, CDR2 FYEKMQ (reference sequence). Trimming stripped 0 bases from V and 7 bases from J, with 6 bases between. This CDR3 contains 12 residues. The CDR3 loop is CASSLGEGTQYF. In DNA, the CDR3 is TGTGCCAGCAGCTTAGGGGAGGGGACCCAGTACTTC.

In this sample, this clonotype turned up a few times. The gene calls are TRBV3-1 and TRBJ1-2; maybe TRBD1 (5 bases). The CDR3 covers 14 residues. Germline V CDR1 and CDR2: LGHDT, YNNKEL (reference sequence). Trimming shortened V by 0 bases and J by 8 bases, and 13 bases separated the two germline ends. CDR3 bases: TGTGCCAGCAGCCAAGAAGGGGCTGAAGACGGCTACACCTTC. The encoded protein is CASSQEGAEDGYTF. Full variable domain (missing parts from reference TRBV3-1 and TRBJ1-2): DTAVSQTPKYLVTQMGNDKSIKCEQNLGHDTMYWYKQDSKKFLKIMFSYNNKELIINETVPNRFSPKSPDKAHLNLHINSLELGDSAVYFCASSQEGAEDGYTFGSGTRLTVV.

This clonotype has only a few counts. The rearrangement links TRBV7-3 to TRBJ2-1; maybe TRBD2 (6 bases). Trimming shortened V by 7 bases and J by 4 bases, and 20 bases separated the two germline ends. CDR1 and CDR2 (germline): SGHTA, FQGTGA. The CDR3 spans 16 residues. CDR3 protein: CASIIPRLAYYNEQFF. The CDR3 region has the DNA TGTGCCAGCATCATCCCTAGGCTAGCGTATTACAATGAGCAGTTCTTC. The whole variable domain, filled in from reference TRBV7-3 and TRBJ2-1, reads GAGVSQTPSNKVTEKGKYVELRCDPISGHTALYWYRQSLGQGPEFLIYFQGTGAADDSGLPNDRFFAVRPEGSVSTLKIQRTERGDSAVYLCASIIPRLAYYNEQFFGPGTRLTVL.